This record concerns one TCR beta chain sequence. The sample is drawn from a study of blood T cell repertoires in COVID-19. As for the study in general: Researchers got acute and convalescent COVID-19 samples from the United States, Italy and Spain. Sources were T cells, B-cell-depleted T cells, or PBMCs; the material itself was cDNA or gDNA.

Germline lookup yields CDR1 GTSNPN and CDR2 SVGIG (reference sequence). The length of the CDR3 is 16 residues. V was pared by 0 bases and J by 1 base, with 16 bases between. In the study's own analysis: Amplifying reference gene primers gave estimates of nucleated cell counts. Profiling relied on immunoSEQ multiplex PCR, and the TCRdb table lists in-frame clones only, not all of them. The V and J calls and clone size were taken over from that table, and D and trimming were inferred from the DNA. Among about 280,000 clones listed, 89% were seen once. This TCR was sampled from a woman in her thirties or forties who had recovered from COVID-19. The sample comprised peripheral blood. The chain combines TRBV30 with TRBJ2-7, with D perhaps matching TRBD2 (7 bases). The CDR3 loop is CAWSVRRGGLSYEQYF. The CDR3 DNA reads TGTGCCTGGAGTGTACGAAGGGGGGGATTATCCTACGAGCAGTACTTC.